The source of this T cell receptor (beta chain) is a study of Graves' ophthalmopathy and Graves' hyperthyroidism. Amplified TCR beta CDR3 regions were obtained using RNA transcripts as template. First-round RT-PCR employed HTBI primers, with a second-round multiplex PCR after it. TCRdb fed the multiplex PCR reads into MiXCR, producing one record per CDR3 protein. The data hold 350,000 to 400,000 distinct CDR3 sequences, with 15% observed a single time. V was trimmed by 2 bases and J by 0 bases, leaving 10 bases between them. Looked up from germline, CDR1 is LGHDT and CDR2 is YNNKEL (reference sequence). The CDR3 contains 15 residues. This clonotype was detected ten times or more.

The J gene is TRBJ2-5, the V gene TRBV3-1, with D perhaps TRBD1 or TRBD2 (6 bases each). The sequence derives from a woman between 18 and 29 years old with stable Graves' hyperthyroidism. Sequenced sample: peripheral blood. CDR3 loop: CASSQKGGYQETQYF. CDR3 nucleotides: TGTGCCAGCAGCCAAAAAGGGGGGTACCAAGAGACCCAGTACTTC.